This TCR beta chain was documented in a study of shared clonotypes between healthy human individuals. Study results and limitations: Genetic and exposure-history diversity was limited by the small donor number.

The V and J ends lost 5 bases and 3 bases respectively, with 14 bases between them. CDR3 length: 13 residues. Germline values: CDR1 GTSNPN, CDR2 SVGIG (reference sequence). Libraries were prepared by immunoSEQ multiplex PCR; TCRdb keeps only in-frame clonotypes and omits some of them. This sample has around 2.5 million clones, with 80% to 95% found just once. Concerning this clone: Its target is unknown.

Sequenced sample: naive CD4+ T cells from PBMCs. The subset: CD45RA+ positively selected. J is TRBJ2-7 and V is TRBV30; tentatively, D is TRBD1 (6 bases). This sequence was found in a young man in good health. Some clones in this sample may be carry-over from other donors' samples. CDR3 in DNA: TGTGCCTGGGGCAGGGGAACAGACTACGAGCAGTACTTC. Residues: CAWGRGTDYEQYF.